Following are 13 T cell receptor beta chains from one sample sequenced in a study of T cells expressing NK-cell markers. TCRdb re-called the 5' RACE reads and catalogs CDR3 proteins one per entry, DNA excluded. Recorded here are approximately 420,000 distinct CDR3 sequences; the top ten clones represent about 10%. The sample consisted of blood T cells: a sorted CD56 or NKG2C T cell subset, CD4+ or CD8+ T cells, or bulk PBMC T cells (not recorded which). These TCRs come from a woman aged 45-65 years in good health.

This chain links TRBV29-1 with TRBJ2-1; TCRdb's D gene call, TRBD2, goes unchecked for lack of DNA. Germline-derived CDR1 and CDR2 are SQVTM and ANQGSEA. This CDR3 has 15 amino acids. CDR3 amino acids: CSVDGDYNYNIEQFF.

The chain has TRBV7-9 and TRBJ1-4; no DNA is available, so the TRBD1 call from TCRdb remains unchecked. CDR1 and CDR2 from the germline V gene are SEHNR and FQNEAQ (reference sequence). The CDR3 spans 16 residues. The CDR3 sequence: CASSPGQGLISEKLFF.

The chain joins TRBV24-1 to TRBJ2-7; TCRdb reports TRBD2, a call that lacks DNA to check it against. Germline CDR1 KGHDR, CDR2 SFDVKD. The CDR3 is made up of 13 amino acids. The CDR3 sequence: CATSEDGRREQYF.

This chain connects TRBV5-6 to TRBJ2-5; the TRBD2 assignment by TCRdb is unverifiable without DNA. The CDR3 loop spans 14 amino acids. Germline lookup yields CDR1 SGHDT and CDR2 YYEEEE. CDR3: CASSMTSAPETQYF.

The rearrangement uses TRBV29-1 and TRBJ2-3. The germline V gene encodes CDR1 SQVTM and CDR2 ANQGSEA. CDR3 length equals 13 residues. CDR3 loop: CSVEDLTRVTQYF.

J is TRBJ2-5 and V is TRBV6-5; TCRdb names TRBD1, which stays unverified in the absence of DNA. CDR1 is MNHEY and CDR2 is SVGAGI in the germline V gene. The length of the CDR3 is 17 residues. The CDR3 spells CASSSRDSLGYQETQYF.

The chain joins TRBV3-1 to TRBJ2-2. CDR3 length: 15 residues. Germline V gene lookup returns CDR1 LGHDT and CDR2 YNNKEL (reference sequence). The CDR3: CASSDQDANTGELFF. Filled out from reference TRBV3-1 and TRBJ2-2, the complete variable domain reads DTAVSQTPKYLVTQMGNDKSIKCEQNLGHDTMYWYKQDSKKFLKIMFSYNNKELIINETVPNRFSPKSPDKAHLNLHINSLELGDSAVYFCASSDQDANTGELFFGEGSRLTVL.

The chain joins TRBV4-1 to TRBJ2-1; absent DNA, TCRdb's TRBD2 call cannot be checked. Germline lookup yields CDR1 MGHRA and CDR2 YSYEKL. This CDR3 is built from 15 residues. The CDR3 sequence is CASSQGGGGNNEQFF.

V gene TRBV5-8 combines with J gene TRBJ2-7; with no DNA, the TCRdb D assignment of TRBD2 cannot be verified. The CDR3 contains 16 residues. The germline V gene encodes CDR1 SGHTS and CDR2 YDEGEE. The CDR3 is CASSLEGVAGRGEQYF.

CDR3 loop: CASSPSGQHEAFF. The chain uses TRBV18 and TRBJ1-1. Germline V gene lookup returns CDR1 KGHSH and CDR2 LQKENI. The CDR3 consists of 13 residues. Together with reference TRBV18 and TRBJ1-1, the CDR3 gives the full variable domain: NAGVMQNPRHLVRRRGQEARLRCSPMKGHSHVYWYRQLPEEGLKFMVYLQKENIIDESGMPKERFSAEFPKEGPSILRIQQVVRGDSAAYFCASSPSGQHEAFFGQGTRLTVV.

J is TRBJ2-1 and V is TRBV14; TCRdb gives TRBD2 as the D gene, but with no DNA this cannot be confirmed. Germline V gives CDR1 SGHDN, CDR2 FVKESK. The CDR3 sequence is 17 residues long. CDR3 sequence reads: CASSRSTFSGRYNEQFF.

This chain joins TRBV19 and TRBJ2-1; checking the TCRdb D call of TRBD2 is not possible without DNA. Germline values: CDR1 LNHDA, CDR2 SQIVND (reference sequence). The CDR3 has 15 residues. The CDR3 sequence: CASSTGLASYNEQFF. Using reference TRBV19 and TRBJ2-1 for the parts outside the CDR3, the full variable domain is DGGITQSPKYLFRKEGQNVTLSCEQNLNHDAMYWYRQDPGQGLRLIYYSQIVNDFQKGDIAEGYSVSREKKESFPLTVTSAQKNPTAFYLCASSTGLASYNEQFFGPGTRLTVL.

This chain joins TRBV10-3 and TRBJ2-5; TCRdb outputs TRBD2, but without DNA this stays unchecked. Germline loops: CDR1 ENHRY, CDR2 SYGVKD. This CDR3 is 15 amino acids long. The CDR3 sequence is CAISDSGLIQETQYF.